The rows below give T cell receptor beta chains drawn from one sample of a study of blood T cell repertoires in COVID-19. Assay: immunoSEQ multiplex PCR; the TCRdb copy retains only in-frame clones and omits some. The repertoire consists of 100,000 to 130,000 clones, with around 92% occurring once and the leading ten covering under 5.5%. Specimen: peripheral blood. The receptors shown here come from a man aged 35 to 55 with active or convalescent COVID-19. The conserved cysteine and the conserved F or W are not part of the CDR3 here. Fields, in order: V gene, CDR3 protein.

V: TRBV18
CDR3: ASSPGGGSGNTIY

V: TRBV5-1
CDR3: ASSGGGGSNSPLH

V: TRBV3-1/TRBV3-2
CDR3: ASRQGASNYGYT

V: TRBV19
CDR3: ASSSTGVETQY

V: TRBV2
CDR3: ASRIRGYT

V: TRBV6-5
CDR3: ASSYAGGIQETQY

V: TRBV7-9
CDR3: ASSFFQGNEQY

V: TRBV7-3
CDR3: ASSAGQGGYT

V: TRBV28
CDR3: ASTPATPGLAGGDFRNEQF

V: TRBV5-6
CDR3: ASSLQGQGSISYEQY

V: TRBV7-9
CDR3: ASSWLAGGLAGELF

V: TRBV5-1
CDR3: ASSFGFFNRDSKETQY

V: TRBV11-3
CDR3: ASSSRQNTEAF

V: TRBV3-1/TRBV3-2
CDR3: ASSPTSGTDTQY

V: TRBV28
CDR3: ASKKREGRYSRDEQF

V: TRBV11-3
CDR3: ASSLRTGRTDNEQF

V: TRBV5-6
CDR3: ASSLGVRETANTEAF

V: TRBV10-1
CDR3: ASSATTSPNEKLF

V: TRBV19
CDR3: ASRSGSDEQY

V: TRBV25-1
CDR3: ASQSGGAYNEQF

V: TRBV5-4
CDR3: ASTLVASASYNEQF

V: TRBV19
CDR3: ASGITGYNQPQH

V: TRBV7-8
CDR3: ASSLARTGVSF

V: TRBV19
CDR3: ASSRVSSYNEQF

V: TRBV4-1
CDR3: ASSAPGGFYEQY

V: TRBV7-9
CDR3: ATPSAWGESYEQY